Given below is one T cell receptor beta chain in context. Its target is not known. The data stem from a study of cytomegalovirus exposure and HLA in healthy donors. TCRdb keeps only in-frame clones here, not all; method: immunoSEQ multiplex PCR. The table shows 190,000 or so clones, with approximately 83% occurring only once. The study, taken as a whole, reports: Per published reports, the classifier diagnosed cytomegalovirus status with high specificity and sensitivity.

This TCR was sampled from a woman younger than 30 in good health and CMV-seropositive. The source material was PBMCs.

In nucleotides, the CDR3 is TGTGCCAGCAGCTTAAATCGCTACGAGCAGTACTTC. Residues: CASSLNRYEQYF. The chain joins TRBV5-6 to TRBJ2-7; D unclear. This CDR3 region has 12 residues. Looked up from germline, CDR1 is SGHDT and CDR2 is YYEEEE. With 2 bases removed from V and 3 bases from J, the gap between germline ends came to 6 bases.